These 12 T cell receptor beta chains came from one sample sequenced in a study of cytomegalovirus exposure and HLA in healthy donors (dated by TCRdb to 2016 to 2017). The library came from the immunoSEQ multiplex PCR assay. A mixture of 60 forward primers for TCR Vbeta segments and 13 reverse primers for TCR Jbeta segments was used in the multiplex PCR. Imported from immuneACCESS, the table was reduced by TCRdb to in-frame sequences with V and J called. These copies leave out some clones; in studies compared against another copy, an unresolved V gene accounts for under half, and the cause of the remainder is not known. Present in this sample are 150,000 to 200,000 clones, roughly 80% of which were seen just once. The ten largest account for 3.1% of the sample. The specimen was PBMCs. The receptors stem from a female donor in good health and CMV-seronegative.

This clone came up once. The chain carries TRBV25-1 and TRBJ1-6, with D perhaps TRBD1 (6 bases). The CDR3 consists of 15 residues. Germline CDR1 is MGHDK and CDR2 is SYGVNS. V was pared by 6 bases and J by 8 bases, with 17 bases between. The CDR3 sequence is CASSPAVGADSPLHF. DNA of the CDR3: TGTGCCAGCAGCCCAGCGGTGGGGGCGGATTCACCCCTCCACTTT.

This rearrangement joins TRBV27 to TRBJ1-1; 7 bases are shared with TRBD1. The CDR3 has 15 residues. The junction had 6 bases not matched to a gene; V was cut back by 5 bases and J by 0 bases. CDR1 and CDR2 (germline): MNHEY, SMNVEV (reference sequence). CDR3 DNA sequence: TGTGCCAGCAGTCTCCGACAGGGATTGAACACTGAAGCTTTCTTT. This translates into CASSLRQGLNTEAFF.

The rearrangement uses TRBV28 and TRBJ2-6; no reliable D call. The CDR3 totals 16 residues. V gave up 4 bases and J gave up 4 bases, with 14 bases separating them. Germline CDR1 MDHEN, CDR2 SYDVKM. The CDR3 nucleotides read TGTGCCAGCAGTTCCCCCTCCGGGTCCGGGGCCAACGTCCTGACTTTC. Protein: CASSSPSGSGANVLTF.

This clone showed up just a few times. The rearrangement joins TRBV9 to TRBJ2-6; D not resolved. There are 15 residues in the CDR3. Germline assignment: CDR1 SGDLS and CDR2 YYNGEE. Deletions cut 0 bases from V and 0 bases from J, with 4 bases between. CDR3 DNA: TGTGCCAGCAGCGTAGCCCTCTCTGGGGCCAACGTCCTGACTTTC. Encoded protein: CASSVALSGANVLTF. Full variable domain (rest looked up from reference TRBV9 and TRBJ2-6): DSGVTQTPKHLITATGQRVTLRCSPRSGDLSVYWYQQSLDQGLQFLIQYYNGEERAKGNILERFSAQQFPDLHSELNLSSLELGDSALYFCASSVALSGANVLTFGAGSRLTVL.

This clone was counted between two and nine times. The CDR3 coding sequence is TGTGCCAGCAGTTATCAGACAAATCAGCCCCAGCATTTT. It is translated as CASSYQTNQPQHF. This chain uses TRBV27 with TRBJ1-5; no clear D gene. Germline-derived CDR1 and CDR2 are MNHEY and SMNVEV (reference sequence). V was clipped by 4 bases and J by 4 bases, with 8 bases between them. The CDR3 is 13 amino acids.

The DNA for the CDR3 is TGCGCCAGCAGCGCCCGACTAGCGGGGGGCTGGCCAGATACGCAGTATTTT. Protein: CASSARLAGGWPDTQYF. The genes are TRBV4-3 and TRBJ2-3; 13 positions match TRBD2. The CDR3 runs 17 residues. Trimming cost V 5 bases and J 4 bases; bases outside gene matches: 9. CDR1 and CDR2 (germline): LGHNA, YSLEER.

This clone was seen once. The chain joins TRBV19 to TRBJ2-1; 9 positions agree with TRBD2. After removal of 6 bases from V and 5 bases from J, the junction contained 5 bases not matched to a gene. This CDR3 is built from 14 residues. The germline V gene encodes CDR1 LNHDA and CDR2 SQIVND (reference sequence). CDR3 amino acids: CASSSASGNNEQFF. The CDR3 DNA is TGTGCCAGTAGCTCGGCTAGCGGGAACAATGAGCAGTTCTTC.

CDR3 DNA sequence: TGTGCCAGCGGGAGGGGCACCGGGGAGCTGTTTTTT. It translates to CASGRGTGELFF. The V call is TRBV6-4, the J call TRBJ2-2, with 7 bases lining up with TRBD2. CDR1 and CDR2 from the germline V gene are MRHNA and SNTAGT. The CDR3 is 12 residues long. The V gene end was trimmed by 8 bases and the J gene end by 4 bases; junction bases not matched to a gene: 1.

The CDR3 DNA reads TGTGCCAGCAGTCCTATCGGGGTTTCCTACGAGCAGTACTTC. Amino acid sequence: CASSPIGVSYEQYF. The rearrangement uses TRBV28 and TRBJ2-7, with D maybe TRBD2 (5 bases). Germline V gives CDR1 MDHEN, CDR2 SYDVKM. The CDR3 loop spans 14 amino acids. Trimming took off 5 bases at V and 1 base at J, with 12 bases between the two ends.

This clone has more than one count but fewer than ten. The CDR3 DNA reads TGTGCCAGCAGTTTATCCCAGGGGATGAACACTGAAGCTTTCTTT. Its protein product is CASSLSQGMNTEAFF. This chain links TRBV28 with TRBJ1-1; D is perhaps TRBD1 (6 bases). CDR1 and CDR2 (germline): MDHEN, SYDVKM. CDR3 size: 15 residues. Between the trimmed V and J ends, which lost 1 base and 0 bases, there was a span of 9 bases.

Notes on this clone: Relative to the germline gene, one junction end is altered; a read error may explain this. The chain links TRBV10-3 to TRBJ2-7, with D perhaps TRBD2 (6 bases). The CDR3 runs 13 residues. Germline assignment: CDR1 ENHRY and CDR2 SYGVKD. The chain's CDR3 is CAVSDGGVDEQYF. In nucleotides, the CDR3 is TGTGCCGTCAGTGATGGAGGGGTGGACGAGCAGTACTTC.

This chain links TRBV6-1 with TRBJ2-5; TRBD2 matches 11 bases. The CDR3 contains 16 residues. Germline lookup yields CDR1 MNHNS and CDR2 SASEGT. The trim removed 1 base at V and 5 bases at J, leaving 6 bases unmatched. The CDR3 coding sequence is TGTGCCAGCAGTGAAGGTGTACTAGCGGGGGCGGAGACCCAGTACTTC. It is translated as CASSEGVLAGAETQYF.